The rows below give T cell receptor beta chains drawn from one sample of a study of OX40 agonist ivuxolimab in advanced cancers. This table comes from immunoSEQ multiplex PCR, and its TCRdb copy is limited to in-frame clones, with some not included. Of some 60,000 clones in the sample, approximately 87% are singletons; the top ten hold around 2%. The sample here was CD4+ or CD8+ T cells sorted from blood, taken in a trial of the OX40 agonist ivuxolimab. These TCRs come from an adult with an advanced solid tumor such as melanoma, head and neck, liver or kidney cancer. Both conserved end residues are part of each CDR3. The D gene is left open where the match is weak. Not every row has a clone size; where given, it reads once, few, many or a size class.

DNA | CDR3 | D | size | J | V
TGTGCCAGCAGAGGACTAGCGCTATACAATGAGCAGTTCTTC | CASRGLALYNEQFF | TRBD2 | . | TRBJ2-1 | TRBV9
TGTGCCAGCAGTTTCTATGGTCAGCTGTTTTTT | CASSFYGQLFF | . | . | TRBJ2-2 | TRBV6-6
TGTGCCATCAGTGAGCTCAGGGACCACGAGCAGTACTTC | CAISELRDHEQYF | . | . | TRBJ2-7 | TRBV10-3
TGTGCCAGCAGTGACTCCAGGGTAGTCCAAGAGACCCAGTACTTC | CASSDSRVVQETQYF | . | once | TRBJ2-5 | TRBV2
TGCGCCAGCAGTGAGTTAAGGGCGGGCTCCTACAATGAGCAGTTCTTC | CASSELRAGSYNEQFF | . | few | TRBJ2-1 | TRBV10-1
TGTGCCAGCAGCGTAGATGCTAGCGGGGGACAGACCCAGTACTTC | CASSVDASGGQTQYF | TRBD2 | . | TRBJ2-5 | TRBV9
TGTGCCAGTAGTGGTGCTGGGCTAGCCTACAATGAGCAGTTCTTC | CASSGAGLAYNEQFF | . | . | TRBJ2-1 | TRBV19
TGTGCCAGCTTTGACGGGAGGGGGTCATACAATGAGCAGTTCTTC | CASFDGRGSYNEQFF | TRBD2 | once | TRBJ2-1 | TRBV18
TGCGCCAGCAGCCAGGCAAATCAGGGTTCTGGGGCCAACGTCCTGACTTTC | CASSQANQGSGANVLTF | . | once | TRBJ2-6 | TRBV4-3
TGTGCCTGTCCCTTAGGGGGCACGGTGAGTGGCTACACCTTC | CACPLGGTVSGYTF | TRBD1 | . | TRBJ1-2 | TRBV30
TGTGCCAGCAGCCAAGACAGGGGGGAGACCCAGTACTTC | CASSQDRGETQYF | TRBD1 | . | TRBJ2-5 | TRBV28
TGTGCCAGCAGCCAACGACTAGCGGGAAAAAACATTCAGTACTTC | CASSQRLAGKNIQYF | TRBD2 | few | TRBJ2-4 | TRBV14
TGTGCCAGTGGGACAGACATCAATCAGCCCCAGCATTTT | CASGTDINQPQHF | TRBD1 | . | TRBJ1-5 | TRBV6-6
TGTGCCAGCAGTCCTTCAGGGTTCGCAGATACGCAGTATTTT | CASSPSGFADTQYF | . | . | TRBJ2-3 | TRBV28
TGTGCCAGCTCACCGTCGGCTAGCGGGAGTTACAATGAGCAGTTCTTC | CASSPSASGSYNEQFF | TRBD2 | . | TRBJ2-1 | TRBV18
TGTGCCAGCAGCTTTCGGAGGGGGCCTGGGGCCAACGTCCTGACTTTC | CASSFRRGPGANVLTF | . | . | TRBJ2-6 | TRBV9
TGTGCCAGCAGTCCTGACACTGAAGCTTTCTTT | CASSPDTEAFF | . | . | TRBJ1-1 | TRBV6-5
TGTGCCAGCAGTCAACGACAGGGGGTGGGTGGCTACACCTTC | CASSQRQGVGGYTF | TRBD1 | . | TRBJ1-2 | TRBV27
TGTGCCAGCAGCCGTACAGGGATGAACACTGAAGCTTTCTTT | CASSRTGMNTEAFF | . | once | TRBJ1-1 | TRBV7-8
TGCAGCGTTGAAGATTGGCAATCCAATGAGCAGTTCTTC | CSVEDWQSNEQFF | . | once | TRBJ2-1 | TRBV29-1
TGTGCCAGCAGTGACCCAAGGGCGTGGGGCTACACCTTC | CASSDPRAWGYTF | . | . | TRBJ1-2 | TRBV2
TGTGCCAGCAGCTTACAGGACCTGAGCTCCTACGAGCAGTACTTC | CASSLQDLSSYEQYF | . | . | TRBJ2-7 | TRBV7-2
TGTGCCAGCAGTGAAGCTTTGCCGGGAGCTTTCTTT | CASSEALPGAFF | . | few | TRBJ1-1 | TRBV2
TGTGCCAGCAGCCCCGGGGCCTCCTACGAGCAGTACTTC | CASSPGASYEQYF | . | . | TRBJ2-7 | TRBV7-3
TGTGCCAGCAGTTCGGAGAACACCGGGGAGCTGTTTTTT | CASSSENTGELFF | . | . | TRBJ2-2 | TRBV28
TGTGCCAGCAGCCCCTCCAGGTCCGGTGAAAAACTGTTTTTT | CASSPSRSGEKLFF | . | . | TRBJ1-4 | TRBV7-2
TGTGCCAGCAGCCTAGACAGAATTACCGGGGAGCTGTTTTTT | CASSLDRITGELFF | . | . | TRBJ2-2 | TRBV11-2
TGTGCCTGGAGTGAGGCTAGCGGGGGGGGCACAGATACGCAGTATTTT | CAWSEASGGGTDTQYF | TRBD2 | . | TRBJ2-3 | TRBV30
TGTGCCAGCAGACCATCGGGACGGGGCCGGAATGAGCAGTTCTTC | CASRPSGRGRNEQFF | . | . | TRBJ2-1 | TRBV11-2
TGTGCCAGCAGCTCCCTAGGTGCGAACACCGGGGAGCTGTTTTTT | CASSSLGANTGELFF | . | once | TRBJ2-2 | TRBV7-3
TGTGCCAGCAGTTCCTTAGCGGGTAGCGGGAGAAACACCGGGGAGCTGTTTTTT | CASSSLAGSGRNTGELFF | TRBD2 | . | TRBJ2-2 | TRBV27
TGTGCCAGCAGTCCCACCGGGACAGGGAACGGCTACACCTTC | CASSPTGTGNGYTF | TRBD1 | . | TRBJ1-2 | TRBV6-5
TGTGCCAGCAGTCCCCCTAACGCACTGGGTGAAGCTTTCTTT | CASSPPNALGEAFF | . | . | TRBJ1-1 | TRBV28
TGTGCCAGCAGCGTAGTGAGGGAATTGGGCTACACCTTC | CASSVVRELGYTF | . | . | TRBJ1-2 | TRBV9
TGTGCCAGCAGGGGTGGGGCTAACTATGGCTACACCTTC | CASRGGANYGYTF | . | . | TRBJ1-2 | TRBV2
TGTGCCAGCAGACGGGAAAGCTATGGCTACACCTTC | CASRRESYGYTF | . | . | TRBJ1-2 | TRBV2
TGTGCCATCAGGGGGACAGGGGGCAAAGACGAGCAGTACTTC | CAIRGTGGKDEQYF | TRBD1 | . | TRBJ2-7 | TRBV10-3
TGCGCCAGCACTCCCGGGACAGACAGACCTAACTATGGCTACACCTTC | CASTPGTDRPNYGYTF | TRBD1 | once | TRBJ1-2 | TRBV5-1
TGTGCCTGGACCCTGACTGCGGGGAACACCGGGGAGCTGTTTTTT | CAWTLTAGNTGELFF | . | . | TRBJ2-2 | TRBV30
TGTGCCAGCTCACCGGGGACTATCACTGGAAACACCATATATTTT | CASSPGTITGNTIYF | . | . | TRBJ1-3 | TRBV18
TGTGCCAGCAGTAGTTACCAGGGCTACGAGCAGTACTTC | CASSSYQGYEQYF | . | . | TRBJ2-7 | TRBV2
TGCGCCAGCAGGCTTCAATGGATAGCCCCGAGCACCGGGGAGCTGTTTTTT | CASRLQWIAPSTGELFF | . | . | TRBJ2-2 | TRBV4-1
TGTGCCAGCAGCGGTTCGGGGTATGGCTACACCTTC | CASSGSGYGYTF | . | . | TRBJ1-2 | TRBV5-4
TGTGCCAGCCGAGAGGGACAGGGAAATCAGCCCCAGCATTTT | CASREGQGNQPQHF | TRBD1 | once | TRBJ1-5 | TRBV6-5